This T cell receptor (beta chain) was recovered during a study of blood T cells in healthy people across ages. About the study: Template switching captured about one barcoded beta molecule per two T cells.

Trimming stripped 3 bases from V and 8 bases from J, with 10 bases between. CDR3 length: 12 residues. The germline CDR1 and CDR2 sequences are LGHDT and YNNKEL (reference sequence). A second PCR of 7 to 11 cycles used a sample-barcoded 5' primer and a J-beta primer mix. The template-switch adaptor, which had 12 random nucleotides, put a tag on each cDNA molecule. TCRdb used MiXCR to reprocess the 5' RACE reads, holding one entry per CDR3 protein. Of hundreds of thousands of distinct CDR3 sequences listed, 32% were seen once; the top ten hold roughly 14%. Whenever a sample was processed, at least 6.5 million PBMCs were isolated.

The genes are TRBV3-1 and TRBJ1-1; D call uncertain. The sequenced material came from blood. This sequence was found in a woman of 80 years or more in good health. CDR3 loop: CASSHRVAEAFF. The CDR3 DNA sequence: TGTGCCAGCAGCCATCGCGTCGCCGAAGCTTTCTTT. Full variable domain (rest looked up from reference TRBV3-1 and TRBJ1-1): DTAVSQTPKYLVTQMGNDKSIKCEQNLGHDTMYWYKQDSKKFLKIMFSYNNKELIINETVPNRFSPKSPDKAHLNLHINSLELGDSAVYFCASSHRVAEAFFGQGTRLTVV.